The present entry profiles one TCR beta chain with its context. The sample belongs to a study of long-term antiretroviral therapy in people with HIV. A v3.0 immunoSEQ assay was performed at survey level. Here immunoSEQ multiplex PCR was the method, and the copy in TCRdb shows in-frame clones only, minus some. This sample has about 30,000 clones, with roughly 78% found just once. The sample consisted of unsorted PBMCs, taken 0.3 years after starting antiretroviral therapy. The sequence came from a man between 35 and 55 years old with HIV.

The CDR3 loop reads CASSVTGNEYEKLFF. The DNA of the CDR3 is TGTGCCAGCAGTGTGACAGGGAATGAATATGAAAAACTGTTTTTT. The gene calls are TRBV6-5 and TRBJ1-4; 7 positions match TRBD1. The CDR3 runs 15 residues. CDR1 is MNHEY and CDR2 is SVGAGI in the germline V gene. With V trimmed by 5 bases and J by 6 bases, 9 bases remained unmatched.